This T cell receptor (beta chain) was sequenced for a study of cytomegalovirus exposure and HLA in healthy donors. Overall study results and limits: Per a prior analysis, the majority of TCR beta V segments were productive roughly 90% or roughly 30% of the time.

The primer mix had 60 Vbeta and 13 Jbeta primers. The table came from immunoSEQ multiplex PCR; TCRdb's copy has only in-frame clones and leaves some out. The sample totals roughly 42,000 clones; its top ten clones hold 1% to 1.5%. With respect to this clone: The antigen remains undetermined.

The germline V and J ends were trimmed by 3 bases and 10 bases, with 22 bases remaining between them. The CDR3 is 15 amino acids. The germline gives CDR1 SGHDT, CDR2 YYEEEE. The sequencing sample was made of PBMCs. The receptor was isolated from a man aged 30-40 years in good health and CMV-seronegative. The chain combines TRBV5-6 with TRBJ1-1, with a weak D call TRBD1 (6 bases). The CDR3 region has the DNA TGTGCCAGCAGCTCGCCAATACAGGGCGTCCAGGGAGCTTTCTTT. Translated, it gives CASSSPIQGVQGAFF. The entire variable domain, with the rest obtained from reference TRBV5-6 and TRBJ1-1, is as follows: DAGVTQSPTHLIKTRGQQVTLRCSPKSGHDTVSWYQQALGQGPQFIFQYYEEEERQRGNFPDRFSGHQFPNYSSELNVNALLLGDSALYLCASSSPIQGVQGAFFGQGTRLTVV.